This note documents a single TCR beta chain sequence. What it binds is unknown. The data belong to a study of CD8+CD57+ T cells in acquired aplastic anemia. Study-level information: DNA per sorted CD4+ or CD8+ sample ranged roughly 0.18 to 30 ug, averaging approximately 3.1 ug.

Germline CDR1 is SGHTA and CDR2 is FQGTGA. The CDR3 sequence is 15 residues long. The ends were cut back, 2 bases at V and 0 bases at J, with 11 bases in the middle. TCR beta VDJ and CDR3 profiles were obtained from a genomic DNA template. Each CDR3 protein is one row after TCRdb ran MiXCR on the reads. Seen here are fewer than 250,000 distinct CDR3 sequences, around 45% observed once, and the top ten hold 7.8%. The study's findings and limits: Both patients and controls carried the same twenty-nine CD8+ CDR3 sequences.

Selection for sequencing was limited to patients who had shown CD8+CD57+ cell expansion by flow cytometry. There were no patients without severe acquired aplastic anemia. The TCR originated in a human donor with aplastic anemia. Material: sorted CD4+, CD8+, or CD8+CD57+ T cells (not recorded which) from PBMCs. V usage is TRBV7-3 and J usage is TRBJ2-7; the D gene is possibly TRBD2 (5 bases). Written as DNA, the CDR3 is TGTGCCAGCAGCTTAGGGAGCGTTCCCTCCTACGAGCAGTACTTC. Translated, it gives CASSLGSVPSYEQYF. Full variable domain (outside the CDR3, taken from reference TRBV7-3 and TRBJ2-7): GAGVSQTPSNKVTEKGKYVELRCDPISGHTALYWYRQSLGQGPEFLIYFQGTGAADDSGLPNDRFFAVRPEGSVSTLKIQRTERGDSAVYLCASSLGSVPSYEQYFGPGTRLTVT.